This entry concerns a single T cell receptor (beta chain). This CDR3 contains 13 residues. Germline-derived CDR1 and CDR2 are SQVTM and ANQGSEA. V was clipped by 4 bases and J by 2 bases, with 10 bases between them. This sample is drawn from a study of blood T cell repertoires in COVID-19. Whole-study context: Samples came from the United States, Italy and Spain, spanning acute and convalescent COVID-19.

Under the authors' procedure: The assay estimated nucleated cells by amplifying reference gene primers. Assay: immunoSEQ multiplex PCR; the TCRdb copy retains only in-frame clones and omits some. That table gives V, J and clone size, and the DNA gave D and trimming. The sample holds about 75,000 clones, approximately 90% seen once. Input material: peripheral blood. This receptor was identified in a human donor in a cohort sampled during active COVID-19. The gene calls are TRBV29-1 and TRBJ2-3; no clear D. The CDR3 sequence is CSVVLQSTDTQYF. CDR3 nucleotide sequence: TGCAGCGTTGTGTTACAGTCCACAGATACGCAGTATTTT.